This section outlines one T cell receptor beta chain sequence together with its context. Its antigen remains unidentified. The sample originates from a study of glioma-infiltrating T cells. Study-wide results and caveats: CDR3 overlap between tissue and blood was very small. Tissue-blood divergence was below expectation in non-neoplastic patients, above in gliomas.

Using RNA template, CDR3s of TCR alpha and beta were amplified with iRepertoire arm-PCR. TCRdb reanalysed the multiplex PCR reads using MiXCR and keeps one entry per CDR3 protein. The data hold about 140,000 distinct CDR3 sequences, with about 39% observed a single time. Germline CDR1 reads LGHNA; CDR2 reads YSLEER. V shed 1 base and J shed 3 bases, with 5 bases lying between them. The CDR3 extends over 13 amino acids. The sequence was obtained from a human donor with low-grade glioma or glioblastoma, undergoing nonglioma brain surgery, or in good health (not recorded which). Sequences were obtained from glioma tissue, nonneoplastic brain tissue, or PBMCs (not recorded which). The genes are TRBV4-3 and TRBJ2-3; D is undetermined. For the CDR3, the DNA is TGCGCCAGCAGCCAAGTACTAACAGATACGCAGTATTTT. Translated: CASSQVLTDTQYF.